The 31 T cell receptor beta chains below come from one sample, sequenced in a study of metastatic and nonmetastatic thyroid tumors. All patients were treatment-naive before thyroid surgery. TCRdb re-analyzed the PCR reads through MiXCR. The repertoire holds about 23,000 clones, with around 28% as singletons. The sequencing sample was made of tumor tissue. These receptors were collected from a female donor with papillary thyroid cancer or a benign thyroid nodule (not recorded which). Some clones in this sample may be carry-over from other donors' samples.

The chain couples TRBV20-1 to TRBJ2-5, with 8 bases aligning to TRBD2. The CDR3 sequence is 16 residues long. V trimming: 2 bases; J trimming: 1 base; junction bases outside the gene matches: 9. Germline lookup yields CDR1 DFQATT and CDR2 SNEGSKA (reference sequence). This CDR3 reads CSARRILAEIQETQYF. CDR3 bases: TGCAGTGCTAGACGCATACTAGCGGAGATCCAAGAGACCCAGTACTTC.

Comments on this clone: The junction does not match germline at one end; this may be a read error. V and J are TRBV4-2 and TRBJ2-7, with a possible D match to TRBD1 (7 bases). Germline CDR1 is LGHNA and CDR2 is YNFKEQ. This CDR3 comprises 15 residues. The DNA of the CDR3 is TGTGCCAACAGCAGCCCAGGGGGAGGTACCTACGAGCAGTACTTC. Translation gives CANSSPGGGTYEQYF.

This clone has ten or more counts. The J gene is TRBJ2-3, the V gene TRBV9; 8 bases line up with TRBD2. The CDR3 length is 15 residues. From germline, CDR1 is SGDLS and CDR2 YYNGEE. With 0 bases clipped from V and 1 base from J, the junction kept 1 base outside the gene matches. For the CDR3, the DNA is TGTGCCAGCAGCGTAGGTAGCGGGGGCACAGATACGCAGTATTTT. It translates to CASSVGSGGTDTQYF. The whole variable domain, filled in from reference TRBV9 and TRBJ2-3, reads DSGVTQTPKHLITATGQRVTLRCSPRSGDLSVYWYQQSLDQGLQFLIQYYNGEERAKGNILERFSAQQFPDLHSELNLSSLELGDSALYFCASSVGSGGTDTQYFGPGTRLTVL.

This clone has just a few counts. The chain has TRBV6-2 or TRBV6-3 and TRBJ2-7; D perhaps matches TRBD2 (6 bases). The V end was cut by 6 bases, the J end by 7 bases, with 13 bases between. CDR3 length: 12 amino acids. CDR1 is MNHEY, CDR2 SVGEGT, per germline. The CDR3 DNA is TGTGCCAGCAGACAGCGGGCTGGGGAGCAGTACTTC. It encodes CASRQRAGEQYF.

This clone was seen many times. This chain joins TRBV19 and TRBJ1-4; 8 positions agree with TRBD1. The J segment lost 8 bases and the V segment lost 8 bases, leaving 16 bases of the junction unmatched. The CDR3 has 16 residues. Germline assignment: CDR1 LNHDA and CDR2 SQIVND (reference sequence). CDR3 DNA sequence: TGTGCCAGTCAGCCCGGGGGGGCAGGGGGCGAAGAAAAACTGTTTTTT. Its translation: CASQPGGAGGEEKLFF. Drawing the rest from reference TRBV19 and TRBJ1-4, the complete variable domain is DGGITQSPKYLFRKEGQNVTLSCEQNLNHDAMYWYRQDPGQGLRLIYYSQIVNDFQKGDIAEGYSVSREKKESFPLTVTSAQKNPTAFYLCASQPGGAGGEEKLFFGSGTQLSVL.

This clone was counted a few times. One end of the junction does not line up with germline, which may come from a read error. In nucleotides, the CDR3 is TGTGCCAGCAGTACGGGACGGTTAACAGGTACGCAGTATTTT. Translated, it gives CASSTGRLTGTQYF. J is TRBJ2-3 and V is TRBV12-3 or TRBV12-4; TRBD1 or TRBD2 may be the D gene (5 bases each). There are 14 residues in the CDR3.

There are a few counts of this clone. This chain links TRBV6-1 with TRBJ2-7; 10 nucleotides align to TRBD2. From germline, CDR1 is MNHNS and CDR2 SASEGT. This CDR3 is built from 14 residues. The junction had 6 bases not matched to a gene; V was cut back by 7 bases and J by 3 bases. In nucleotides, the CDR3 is TGTGCCAGCACTCCTAGCGGGAGCGTCTACGAGCAGTACTTC. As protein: CASTPSGSVYEQYF.

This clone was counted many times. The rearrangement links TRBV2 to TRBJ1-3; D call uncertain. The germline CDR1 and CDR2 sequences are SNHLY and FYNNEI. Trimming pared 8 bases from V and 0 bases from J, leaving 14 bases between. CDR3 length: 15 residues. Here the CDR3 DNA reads TGTGCCAGCCTTGAAGAAGGGAGCTCTGGAAACACCATATATTTT. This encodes CASLEEGSSGNTIYF. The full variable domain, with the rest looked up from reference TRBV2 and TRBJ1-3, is EPEVTQTPSHQVTQMGQEVILRCVPISNHLYFYWYRQILGQKVEFLVSFYNNEISEKSEIFDDQFSVERPDGSNFTLKIRSTKLEDSAMYFCASLEEGSSGNTIYFGEGSWLTVV.

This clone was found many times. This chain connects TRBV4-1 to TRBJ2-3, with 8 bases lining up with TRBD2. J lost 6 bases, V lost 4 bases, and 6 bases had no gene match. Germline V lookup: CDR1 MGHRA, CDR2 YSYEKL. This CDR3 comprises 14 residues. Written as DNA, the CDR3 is TGCGCCAGCAGCCCCGGGGGGGGGGCGGATACGCAGTATTTT. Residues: CASSPGGGADTQYF.

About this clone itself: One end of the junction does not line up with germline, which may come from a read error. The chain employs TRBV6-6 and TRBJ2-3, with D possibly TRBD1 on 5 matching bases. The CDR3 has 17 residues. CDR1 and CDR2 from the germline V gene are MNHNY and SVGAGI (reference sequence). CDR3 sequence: CASSYGVTGDPTDTQYF. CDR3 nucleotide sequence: TGTGCCAGTAGTTACGGTGTCACAGGCGATCCCACAGATACGCAGTATTTT.

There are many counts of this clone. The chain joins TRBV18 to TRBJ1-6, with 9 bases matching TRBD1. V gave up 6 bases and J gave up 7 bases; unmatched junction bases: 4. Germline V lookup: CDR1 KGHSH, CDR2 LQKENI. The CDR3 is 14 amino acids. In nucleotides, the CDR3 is TGTGCCAGCTCGCAAGGGACAGGGAATTCACCCCTCCACTTT. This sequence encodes CASSQGTGNSPLHF. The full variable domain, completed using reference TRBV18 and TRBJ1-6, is NAGVMQNPRHLVRRRGQEARLRCSPMKGHSHVYWYRQLPEEGLKFMVYLQKENIIDESGMPKERFSAEFPKEGPSILRIQQVVRGDSAAYFCASSQGTGNSPLHFGNGTRLTVT.

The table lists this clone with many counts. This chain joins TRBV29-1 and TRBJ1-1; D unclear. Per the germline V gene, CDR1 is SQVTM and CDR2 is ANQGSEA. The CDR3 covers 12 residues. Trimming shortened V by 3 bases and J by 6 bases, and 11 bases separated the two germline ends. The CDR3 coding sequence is TGCAGCGTTGAGGCCCTGTACGCTGAAGCTTTCTTT. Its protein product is CSVEALYAEAFF.

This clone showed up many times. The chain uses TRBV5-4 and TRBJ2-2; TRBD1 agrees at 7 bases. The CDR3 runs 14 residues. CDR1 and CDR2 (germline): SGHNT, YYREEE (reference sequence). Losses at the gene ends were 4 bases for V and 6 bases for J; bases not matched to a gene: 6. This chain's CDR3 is CASSPGQRSGELFF. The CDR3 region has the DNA TGTGCCAGCAGCCCGGGACAGAGGTCCGGGGAGCTGTTTTTT.

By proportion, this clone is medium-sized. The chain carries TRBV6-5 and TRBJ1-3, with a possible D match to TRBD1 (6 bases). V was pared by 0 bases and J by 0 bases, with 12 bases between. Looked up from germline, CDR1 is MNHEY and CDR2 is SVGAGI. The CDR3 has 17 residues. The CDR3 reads CASSYSGHSHSGNTIYF. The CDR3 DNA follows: TGTGCCAGCAGTTACTCGGGACATTCACACTCTGGAAACACCATATATTTT.

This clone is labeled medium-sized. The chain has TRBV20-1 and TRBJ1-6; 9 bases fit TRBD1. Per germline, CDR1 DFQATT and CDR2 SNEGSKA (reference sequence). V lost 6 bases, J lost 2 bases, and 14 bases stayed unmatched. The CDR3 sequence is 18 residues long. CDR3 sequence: CSAPRADGTGTYNSPLHF. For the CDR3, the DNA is TGCAGTGCCCCCCGCGCCGATGGGACAGGGACCTATAATTCACCCCTCCACTTT.

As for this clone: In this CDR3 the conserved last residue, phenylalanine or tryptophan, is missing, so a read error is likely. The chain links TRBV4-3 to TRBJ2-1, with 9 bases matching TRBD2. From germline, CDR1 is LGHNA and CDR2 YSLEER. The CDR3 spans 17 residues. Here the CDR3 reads CASSQAEASGVNNGQFL. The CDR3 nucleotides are TGCGCCAGCAGCCAAGCCGAAGCTAGCGGGGTAAACAATGGGCAGTTCTTA.

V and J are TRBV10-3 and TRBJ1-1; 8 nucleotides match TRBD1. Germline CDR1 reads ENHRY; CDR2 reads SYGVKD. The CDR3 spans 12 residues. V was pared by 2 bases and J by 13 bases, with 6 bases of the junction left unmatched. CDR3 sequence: CAISETQGVGFF. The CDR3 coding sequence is TGTGCCATCAGTGAGACACAGGGGGTAGGTTTCTTT.

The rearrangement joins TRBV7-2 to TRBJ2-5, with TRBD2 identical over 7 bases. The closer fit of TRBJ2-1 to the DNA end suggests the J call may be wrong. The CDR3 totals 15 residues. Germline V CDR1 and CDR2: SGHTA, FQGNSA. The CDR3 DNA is TGTGCCAGCAGCTTAGGTACTAGCGTGGGCAATGAGCAGTTCTTC. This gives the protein CASSLGTSVGNEQFF.

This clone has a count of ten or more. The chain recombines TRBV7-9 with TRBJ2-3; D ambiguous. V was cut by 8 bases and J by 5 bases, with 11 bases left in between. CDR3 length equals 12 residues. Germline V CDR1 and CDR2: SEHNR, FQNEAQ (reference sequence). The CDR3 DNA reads TGTGCCAGCGTTCTCCCCGGAGATACGCAGTATTTT. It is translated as CASVLPGDTQYF.

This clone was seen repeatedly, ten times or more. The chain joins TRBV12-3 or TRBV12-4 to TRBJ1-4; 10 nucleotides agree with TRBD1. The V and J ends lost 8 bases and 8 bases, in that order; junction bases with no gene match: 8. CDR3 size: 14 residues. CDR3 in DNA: TGTGCCAGCGCCCCGGGACAGGGGAACGAAAAACTGTTTTTT. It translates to CASAPGQGNEKLFF.

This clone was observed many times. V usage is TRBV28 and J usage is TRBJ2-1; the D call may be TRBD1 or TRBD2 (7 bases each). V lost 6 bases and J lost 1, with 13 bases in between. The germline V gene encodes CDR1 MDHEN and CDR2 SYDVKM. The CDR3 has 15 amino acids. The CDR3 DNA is TGTGCCAGCAGCCCAGGGGGGGCTTCCTACAATGAGCAGTTCTTC. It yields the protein CASSPGGASYNEQFF.

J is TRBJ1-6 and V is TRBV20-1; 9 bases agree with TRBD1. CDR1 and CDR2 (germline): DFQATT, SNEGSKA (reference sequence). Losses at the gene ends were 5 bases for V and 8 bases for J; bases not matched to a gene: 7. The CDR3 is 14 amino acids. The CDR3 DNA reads TGCAGTGCTTGGGACAGGGTTCCGTATTCACCCCTCCACTTT. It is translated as CSAWDRVPYSPLHF.

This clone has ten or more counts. CDR3 in amino acids: CSAETGGQPQHF. The CDR3 DNA reads TGCAGTGCGGAGACAGGGGGTCAGCCCCAGCATTTT. The chain links TRBV20-1 to TRBJ1-5; 9 positions match TRBD1. The germline gives CDR1 DFQATT, CDR2 SNEGSKA (reference sequence). Unmatched junction bases numbered 3, after V lost 6 bases and J lost 6 bases. CDR3 size: 12 residues.

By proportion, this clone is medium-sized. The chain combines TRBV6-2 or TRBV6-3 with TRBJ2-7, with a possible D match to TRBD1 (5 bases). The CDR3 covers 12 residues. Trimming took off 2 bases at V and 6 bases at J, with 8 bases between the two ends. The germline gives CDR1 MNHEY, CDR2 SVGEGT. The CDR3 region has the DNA TGTGCCAGCAGTTACCCAGGGTCCGAGCAGTACTTC. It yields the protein CASSYPGSEQYF.

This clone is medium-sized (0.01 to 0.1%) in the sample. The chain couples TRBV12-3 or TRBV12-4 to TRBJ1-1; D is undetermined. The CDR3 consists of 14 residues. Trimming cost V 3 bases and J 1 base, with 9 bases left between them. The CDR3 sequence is CASSFGLTNTEAFF. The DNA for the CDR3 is TGTGCCAGCAGTTTCGGGCTGACGAACACTGAAGCTTTCTTT.

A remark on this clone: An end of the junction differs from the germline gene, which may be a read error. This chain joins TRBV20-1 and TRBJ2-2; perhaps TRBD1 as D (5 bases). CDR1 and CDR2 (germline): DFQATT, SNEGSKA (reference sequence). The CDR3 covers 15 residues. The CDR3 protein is CSARVGVLDTWELFF. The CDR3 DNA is TGCAGTGCTAGAGTAGGGGTTTTGGACACCTGGGAGCTGTTTTTT.

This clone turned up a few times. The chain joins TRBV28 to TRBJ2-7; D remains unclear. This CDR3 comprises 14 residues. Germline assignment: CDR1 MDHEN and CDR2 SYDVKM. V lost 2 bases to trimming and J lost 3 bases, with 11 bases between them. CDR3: CASSLEATVYEQYF. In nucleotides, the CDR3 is TGTGCCAGCAGTTTAGAGGCGACCGTCTACGAGCAGTACTTC.

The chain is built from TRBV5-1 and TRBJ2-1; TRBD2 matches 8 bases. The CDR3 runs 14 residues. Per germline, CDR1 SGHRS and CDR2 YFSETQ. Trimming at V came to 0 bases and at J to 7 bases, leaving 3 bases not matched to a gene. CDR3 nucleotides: TGCGCCAGCAGCTTGGGGACTAGCCGGAATGAGCAGTTCTTC. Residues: CASSLGTSRNEQFF.

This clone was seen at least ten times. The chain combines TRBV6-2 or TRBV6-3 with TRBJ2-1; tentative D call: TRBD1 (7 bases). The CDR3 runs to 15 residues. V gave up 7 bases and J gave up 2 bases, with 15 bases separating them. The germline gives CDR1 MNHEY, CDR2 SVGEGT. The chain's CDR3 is CASKPGGTAYNEQFF. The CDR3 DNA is TGTGCCAGCAAACCAGGGGGGACAGCCTACAATGAGCAGTTCTTC.

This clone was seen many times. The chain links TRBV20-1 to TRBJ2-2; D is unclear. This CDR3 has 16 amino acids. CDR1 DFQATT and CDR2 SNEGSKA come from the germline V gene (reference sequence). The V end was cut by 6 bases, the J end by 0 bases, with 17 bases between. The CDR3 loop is CSARLMGTTNTGELFF. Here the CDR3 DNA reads TGCAGTGCGCGACTTATGGGTACTACGAACACCGGGGAGCTGTTTTTT.

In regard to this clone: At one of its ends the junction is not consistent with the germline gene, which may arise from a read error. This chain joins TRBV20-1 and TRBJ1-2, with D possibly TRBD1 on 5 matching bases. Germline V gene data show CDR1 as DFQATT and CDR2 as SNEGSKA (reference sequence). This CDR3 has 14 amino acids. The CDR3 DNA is TGCATTGCGAGTAACAAATGGGGGGACTATGGCCACACCTTC. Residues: CIASNKWGDYGHTF.